One sample yielded the 29 T cell receptor beta chains listed below, sequenced in a study of T cells after yellow fever vaccination. MiXCR, applied by TCRdb to the 5' RACE reads, yields one record per CDR3 protein. The table records 360,000 or so distinct CDR3 sequences, about 9.9% of them present only once. The material was PBMCs, obtained on the day of the first yellow fever vaccination. These receptors were taken from a man between 18 and 29 years old who received the YFV17D yellow fever vaccine.

This clonotype was counted only a few times. V gene TRBV12-3 or TRBV12-4 combines with J gene TRBJ1-4, with D unclear. Trimming took 7 bases from V and 4 from J, leaving 13 bases between them. This CDR3 contains 14 residues. CDR3 protein: CASNRHGGNEKLFF. In DNA form, the CDR3 reads TGTGCCAGCAACCGTCACGGTGGTAATGAAAAACTGTTTTTT.

Here the CDR3 DNA reads TGTGCCAGCAACAAAATAGGAGCGGGTCAAGAGACCCAGTACTTC. Its translation: CASNKIGAGQETQYF. The genes are TRBV6-1 and TRBJ2-5; maybe TRBD2 (6 bases). The CDR3 is 15 residues long. Trimming stripped 7 bases from V and 2 bases from J, with 17 bases between. Germline values: CDR1 MNHNS, CDR2 SASEGT.

The chain joins TRBV15 to TRBJ1-1; no firm D call. V was shortened by 0 bases and J by 6 bases, with 17 bases between the two germline ends. In germline, CDR1 is LNHNV, CDR2 YYDKDF (reference sequence). The CDR3 totals 16 residues. CDR3 coding DNA: TGTGCCACCAGCAGAGATCGGAGTGGAATCGCCTCTGAAGCTTTCTTT. It yields the protein CATSRDRSGIASEAFF. The whole variable domain, remainder taken from reference TRBV15 and TRBJ1-1, is DAMVIQNPRYQVTQFGKPVTLSCSQTLNHNVMYWYQQKSSQAPKLLFHYYDKDFNNEADTPDNFQSRRPNTSFCFLDIRSPGLGDTAMYLCATSRDRSGIASEAFFGQGTRLTVV.

The chain employs TRBV5-6 and TRBJ2-7, with D maybe TRBD2 (5 bases). Germline assignment: CDR1 SGHDT and CDR2 YYEEEE. The CDR3 has 14 amino acids. Trimming left V 2 bases short and J 3 bases short, with 12 bases between. The CDR3 sequence is CASSFPGDYYEQYF. CDR3 bases: TGTGCCAGCAGCTTTCCCGGGGATTACTACGAGCAGTACTTC.

In this sample, this clonotype turned up many times. The genes are TRBV7-2 and TRBJ2-3; D may correspond to TRBD1 or TRBD2 (5 bases each). The CDR3 is 14 amino acids. Germline V gene lookup returns CDR1 SGHTA and CDR2 FQGNSA. Trimming took off 0 bases at V and 6 bases at J, with 10 bases between the two ends. CDR3 DNA sequence: TGTGCCAGCAGCTTAGCCGGGGCATCCGATACGCAGTATTTT. It yields the protein CASSLAGASDTQYF.

This clonotype was seen more than once but under ten times. This rearrangement joins TRBV5-1 to TRBJ2-1; 12 positions match TRBD1. With V trimmed by 3 bases and J by 8 bases, 3 bases remained unmatched. Germline CDR1 and CDR2: SGHRS and YFSETQ. The CDR3 consists of 14 residues. The CDR3 protein is CASSWGQGADEQFF. CDR3 sequence (DNA): TGCGCCAGCAGCTGGGGACAGGGGGCCGATGAGCAGTTCTTC.

This clonotype was picked up a small number of times. The chain recombines TRBV7-8 with TRBJ2-7; possible D gene TRBD2, 7 bases. Looked up from germline, CDR1 is SGHVS and CDR2 is FQNEAQ. V gave up 5 bases and J gave up 4 bases, with 18 bases separating them. CDR3 length equals 15 residues. CDR3 amino acids: CASSRPGGLGYEQYF. In DNA form, the CDR3 reads TGTGCCAGCAGCCGCCCCGGGGGGCTAGGATACGAGCAGTACTTC. Using reference TRBV7-8 and TRBJ2-7 for the parts outside the CDR3, the full variable domain is GAGVSQSPRYKVAKRGQDVALRCDPISGHVSLFWYQQALGQGPEFLTYFQNEAQLDKSGLPSDRFFAERPEGSVSTLKIQRTQQEDSAVYLCASSRPGGLGYEQYFGPGTRLTVT.

This clonotype was detected ten times or more. The chain recombines TRBV25-1 with TRBJ2-2; the D is unclear. V lost 3 bases and J lost 0, with 8 bases in between. The CDR3 totals 15 residues. Germline values: CDR1 MGHDK, CDR2 SYGVNS. Here the CDR3 reads CASSDPSPNTGELFF. Here the CDR3 DNA reads TGTGCCAGCAGTGACCCGAGTCCGAACACCGGGGAGCTGTTTTTT.

A few counts support this clonotype. The V gene is TRBV5-1, the J gene TRBJ2-3, with 11 nucleotides matching TRBD2. V shed 1 base, J shed 4 bases, and the junction held 5 bases outside the gene matches. Germline CDR1 and CDR2: SGHRS and YFSETQ. The length of the CDR3 is 16 residues. The CDR3 DNA follows: TGCGCCAGCAGCTTGACTAGCGGGGGCGTGGCAGATACGCAGTATTTT. Amino acids: CASSLTSGGVADTQYF.

This CDR3 is CASSPSGTIGSPLHF. The CDR3 DNA is TGTGCCAGCTCACCCTCCGGGACAATCGGGTCACCCCTCCACTTT. The chain couples TRBV18 to TRBJ1-6; D perhaps matches TRBD1 (6 bases). The length of the CDR3 is 15 residues. Trimming pared 3 bases from V and 10 bases from J, leaving 16 bases between. Germline lookup yields CDR1 KGHSH and CDR2 LQKENI.

The rearrangement links TRBV28 to TRBJ2-2; 8 bases match TRBD2. Germline lookup yields CDR1 MDHEN and CDR2 SYDVKM. V shed 3 bases, J shed 1 base, and the junction held 7 bases outside the gene matches. The CDR3 spans 17 residues. The CDR3 coding sequence is TGTGCCAGCAGTTTTCAGCGGGGGAGACGGAACACCGGGGAGCTGTTTTTT. It specifies CASSFQRGRRNTGELFF.

This clonotype has more than one count but fewer than ten. This chain uses TRBV20-1 with TRBJ1-1; the D is unclear. The ends were cut back, 0 bases at V and 4 bases at J, with 12 bases in the middle. Germline V CDR1 and CDR2: DFQATT, SNEGSKA (reference sequence). The CDR3 loop spans 14 amino acids. The CDR3 DNA follows: TGCAGTGCTAGAGATCCGGCTTCGGGCACTGAAGCTTTCTTT. This gives the protein CSARDPASGTEAFF.

This clonotype was recorded many times. The chain couples TRBV5-4 to TRBJ2-5; 7 positions match TRBD1. Germline V gene sequence: CDR1 SGHNT, CDR2 YYREEE (reference sequence). The V segment lost 3 bases and the J segment 0 bases; nucleotides outside the gene matches: 2. The CDR3 runs to 14 residues. The CDR3 DNA reads as TGTGCCAGCAGCTACGACAGGGACCAAGAGACCCAGTACTTC. Translation gives CASSYDRDQETQYF.

As DNA, the CDR3 is TGTGCCAGCAGTCCTTGGGACAGGGCAGGGGTGGGCAATCAGCCCCAGCATTTT. Its protein is CASSPWDRAGVGNQPQHF. This rearrangement joins TRBV27 to TRBJ1-5; TRBD1 matches 9 bases. CDR1 and CDR2 (germline): MNHEY, SMNVEV (reference sequence). V shed 5 bases and J 2 bases; nucleotides not matched to a gene: 13. CDR3 length: 18 residues.

This clonotype was recorded many times. V usage is TRBV5-1 and J usage is TRBJ1-2; D remains ambiguous. This CDR3 has 12 amino acids. Germline loops: CDR1 SGHRS, CDR2 YFSETQ. Trimming took off 0 bases at V and 3 bases at J, with 3 bases between the two ends. In DNA form, the CDR3 reads TGCGCCAGCAGCTTGGGTTACTATGGCTACACCTTC. Protein product: CASSLGYYGYTF.

There are a few counts of this clonotype. The CDR3 is CASSLISGYTF. The CDR3 region has the DNA TGTGCCAGCAGTTTGATCAGTGGCTACACCTTC. The chain has TRBV12-3 or TRBV12-4 and TRBJ1-2; D unresolved. The CDR3 has 11 residues. V was cut by 3 bases and J by 7 bases, with 6 bases left in between.

The gene calls are TRBV7-9 and TRBJ2-3; D gene ambiguous. V lost 3 bases and J lost 6, with 13 bases in between. The germline gives CDR1 SEHNR, CDR2 FQNEAQ (reference sequence). The CDR3 consists of 14 residues. The CDR3 is CASSFKGHPDTQYF. As DNA, the CDR3 is TGTGCCAGCAGCTTCAAAGGCCACCCGGATACGCAGTATTTT.

This clonotype was seen only a few times. The gene calls are TRBV5-4 and TRBJ1-4; TRBD1 aligns across 7 bases. CDR3 length: 16 amino acids. V was clipped by 6 bases and J by 8 bases; unmatched bases: 16. Germline V lookup: CDR1 SGHNT, CDR2 YYREEE (reference sequence). The CDR3 DNA reads as TGTGCCAGCAACTCAGGCCCCGGCCAGGGGGACGAAAAACTGTTTTTT. Amino acids: CASNSGPGQGDEKLFF.

The rearrangement joins TRBV5-6 to TRBJ2-1, with D hard to call. The CDR3 totals 11 residues. Looked up from germline, CDR1 is SGHDT and CDR2 is YYEEEE. V was shortened by 7 bases and J by 10 bases, with 12 bases between the two germline ends. CDR3 loop: CASSYETEQFF. CDR3 in DNA: TGTGCCAGCTCATACGAAACGGAGCAGTTCTTC.

Of note for this clonotype: A much larger clone differs by one base, so this may be a read error. The chain carries TRBV12-3 or TRBV12-4 and TRBJ2-3; D not resolved. The CDR3 runs 11 residues. The CDR3 loop reads CASSLMDTKYF. CDR3 DNA: TGTGCCAGCAGTTTAATGGATACGAAGTATTTT.

In DNA, the CDR3 is TGTGCCAGCAGTTTTCCCGGGGTCGAGCAGTACGTC. The encoded protein is CASSFPGVEQYV. The chain is built from TRBV28 and TRBJ2-7; D may be TRBD2 (5 bases). The CDR3 runs 12 residues. Germline assignment: CDR1 MDHEN and CDR2 SYDVKM. V was cut by 3 bases and J by 6 bases, with 9 bases left in between.

In its sample, this clonotype was seen a few times. The chain joins TRBV30 to TRBJ1-2; unclear D gene. Trimming stripped 1 base from V and 3 bases from J, with 12 bases between. CDR1 is GTSNPN and CDR2 is SVGIG in the germline V gene (reference sequence). This CDR3 has 14 amino acids. The CDR3 bases are TGTGCCTGGAGTGCGGGCGGGCCTGACTATGGCTACACCTTC. Encoded protein: CAWSAGGPDYGYTF.

This clonotype was seen more than once but under ten times. This chain links TRBV24-1 with TRBJ2-5, with unresolved D. CDR3 length: 12 residues. From germline, CDR1 is KGHDR and CDR2 SFDVKD. Trimming took off 1 base at V and 5 bases at J, with 4 bases between the two ends. CDR3 nucleotide sequence: TGTGCCACCAGTGATTTAGAGGAGACCCAGTACTTC. This sequence encodes CATSDLEETQYF.

This clonotype was observed a handful of times. This rearrangement joins TRBV7-2 to TRBJ2-2, with 10 bases lining up with TRBD2. Germline values: CDR1 SGHTA, CDR2 FQGNSA. The V and J ends lost 3 bases and 2 bases, in that order; junction bases with no gene match: 3. The CDR3 is made up of 16 amino acids. DNA for the CDR3: TGTGCCAGCAGCTTCCAGCGGGGGGGAAACACCGGGGAGCTGTTTTTT. Its protein is CASSFQRGGNTGELFF.

This clonotype turned up a few times. The rearrangement uses TRBV5-6 and TRBJ1-6; tentatively, D is TRBD1 (5 bases). This CDR3 is 15 amino acids long. V was clipped by 0 bases and J by 7 bases, with 11 bases between them. Germline CDR1 reads SGHDT; CDR2 reads YYEEEE. CDR3 nucleotide sequence: TGTGCCAGCAGCTTGGTCTCGGGGGACAATTCACCCCTCCACTTT. Its translation is CASSLVSGDNSPLHF. The entire variable domain, with the rest obtained from reference TRBV5-6 and TRBJ1-6, is as follows: DAGVTQSPTHLIKTRGQQVTLRCSPKSGHDTVSWYQQALGQGPQFIFQYYEEEERQRGNFPDRFSGHQFPNYSSELNVNALLLGDSALYLCASSLVSGDNSPLHFGNGTRLTVT.

The sample holds many counts of this clonotype. The chain links TRBV29-1 to TRBJ2-1; TRBD2 matches 11 bases. The CDR3 consists of 14 residues. Germline lookup yields CDR1 SQVTM and CDR2 ANQGSEA. V was clipped by 7 bases and J by 4 bases; unmatched bases: 6. CDR3 in amino acids: CSALAGGSYNEQFF. CDR3 coding DNA: TGCAGCGCTTTAGCGGGGGGGTCTTACAATGAGCAGTTCTTC.

The chain carries TRBV18 and TRBJ2-5; TRBD1 agrees at 7 bases. This CDR3 is built from 15 residues. Germline assignment: CDR1 KGHSH and CDR2 LQKENI. V shed 3 bases, J shed 2 bases, and the junction held 6 bases outside the gene matches. CDR3 nucleotides: TGTGCCAGCTCACCGGGACGGACAGGACAAGAGACCCAGTACTTC. It is translated as CASSPGRTGQETQYF.

J is TRBJ1-1 and V is TRBV29-1; D is perhaps TRBD1 (6 bases). CDR1 is SQVTM and CDR2 is ANQGSEA in the germline V gene. This CDR3 has 12 amino acids. The V gene lost 3 bases and the J gene lost 6 bases, with 11 bases spanning the gap. This CDR3 is CSVESQGSEAFF. For the CDR3, the DNA is TGCAGCGTTGAGTCGCAGGGGTCTGAAGCTTTCTTT.

The rearrangement uses TRBV5-6 and TRBJ1-6, with no clear D. CDR1 and CDR2 (germline): SGHDT, YYEEEE. Trimming took off 1 base at V and 9 bases at J, with 5 bases between the two ends. This CDR3 spans 12 amino acids. The CDR3, as DNA: TGTGCCAGCAGCTTGACCGGTTCACCCCTCCACTTT. Translated, it gives CASSLTGSPLHF.